The 27 T cell receptor beta chains below all came from one sample that was sequenced in a study of blood T cell repertoires in COVID-19. Assay: immunoSEQ multiplex PCR; the TCRdb copy retains only in-frame clones and omits some. The sample holds 250,000 to 350,000 clones, about 91% seen once. Specimen: peripheral blood. These receptors originate from a woman in her twenties or thirties who had recovered from COVID-19.

The V call is TRBV12-2, the J call TRBJ1-5. TRBV12-2 is annotated as a pseudogene. The CDR3 contains 15 residues. The CDR3 sequence is CASRLVSYSNQPQHF. DNA of the CDR3: TGTGCAAGTCGCTTAGTGAGCTACAGCAATCAGCCCCAGCATTTT.

J is TRBJ2-7 and V is TRBV27; tentatively, D is TRBD1 (5 bases). The V gene's germline CDR1 is MNHEY and CDR2 SMNVEV (reference sequence). V was shortened by 6 bases and J by 0 bases, with 15 bases between the two germline ends. The CDR3 contains 15 residues. The CDR3 is CASSFLGVGSYEQYF. The CDR3 DNA follows: TGTGCCAGCAGCTTTCTAGGGGTGGGCTCCTACGAGCAGTACTTC.

The chain uses TRBV11-3 and TRBJ2-1; TRBD2 might be the D (6 bases). Germline V CDR1 and CDR2: SGHNT, YENEEA. The germline V and J ends were trimmed by 0 bases and 5 bases, with 8 bases remaining between them. The CDR3 totals 14 residues. The CDR3 loop is CASSLDPGDNEQFF. The CDR3 DNA sequence: TGTGCCAGCAGCTTAGACCCGGGGGACAATGAGCAGTTCTTC.

J is TRBJ1-1 and V is TRBV6-5; maybe TRBD1 (6 bases). With 6 bases removed from V and 5 bases from J, the gap between germline ends came to 16 bases. Germline lookup yields CDR1 MNHEY and CDR2 SVGAGI. This CDR3 region has 14 residues. CDR3 sequence reads: CASRRTARTTEAFF. CDR3 DNA sequence: TGTGCCAGCAGACGGACAGCTAGGACAACTGAAGCTTTCTTT.

The rearrangement joins TRBV19 to TRBJ2-7; D may be TRBD1 (5 bases). The CDR3 extends over 13 amino acids. Germline CDR1 and CDR2: LNHDA and SQIVND (reference sequence). CDR3 sequence: CSFVWQGGHEQYF. CDR3 sequence (DNA): TGTTCATTTGTTTGGCAGGGTGGCCACGAGCAGTACTTC.

The gene calls are TRBV5-8 and TRBJ1-2; D might be TRBD1 (6 bases). Germline V gene lookup returns CDR1 SGHTS and CDR2 YDEGEE. This CDR3 spans 17 amino acids. The V end lost 4 bases, the J end lost 1 base, and 20 bases lay between the germline ends. CDR3 amino acids: CASSPDFLDSDNYGYTF. CDR3 bases: TGTGCCAGCAGCCCCGACTTCCTGGACAGTGATAACTATGGCTACACCTTC. Filled out from reference TRBV5-8 and TRBJ1-2, the complete variable domain reads EAGVTQSPTHLIKTRGQQATLRCSPISGHTSVYWYQQALGLGLQFLLWYDEGEERNRGNFPPRFSGRQFPNYSSELNVNALELEDSALYLCASSPDFLDSDNYGYTFGSGTRLTVV.

The chain carries TRBV7-8 and TRBJ1-6; the D gene is possibly TRBD1 (6 bases). This CDR3 has 15 residues. Germline V lookup: CDR1 SGHVS, CDR2 FQNEAQ. Trimming shortened V by 5 bases and J by 7 bases, and 15 bases separated the two germline ends. This CDR3 is CASSLYRAQNSPLHF. CDR3 nucleotides: TGTGCCAGCAGCCTATACAGGGCTCAAAATTCACCCCTCCACTTT. The entire variable domain, with the rest obtained from reference TRBV7-8 and TRBJ1-6, is as follows: GAGVSQSPRYKVAKRGQDVALRCDPISGHVSLFWYQQALGQGPEFLTYFQNEAQLDKSGLPSDRFFAERPEGSVSTLKIQRTQQEDSAVYLCASSLYRAQNSPLHFGNGTRLTVT.

The chain is built from TRBV19 and TRBJ1-2, with 11 bases lining up with TRBD1. The CDR3 totals 13 residues. Germline CDR1 reads LNHDA; CDR2 reads SQIVND (reference sequence). The V segment lost 7 bases and the J segment 3 bases; nucleotides outside the gene matches: 1. The CDR3 sequence: CASKGQGDYGYTF. The DNA for the CDR3 is TGTGCCAGTAAGGGACAGGGGGACTATGGCTACACCTTC.

This clone was observed once. The chain recombines TRBV6-1 with TRBJ1-1, with D unresolved. CDR1 MNHNS and CDR2 SASEGT come from the germline V gene. V lost 2 bases, J lost 11 bases, and 21 bases lay in between. This CDR3 has 15 amino acids. The chain's CDR3 is CASSETATPTRHAFF. The CDR3 DNA sequence: TGTGCCAGCAGTGAAACGGCTACGCCTACTCGACATGCTTTCTTT.

The chain links TRBV5-4 to TRBJ2-5; possibly TRBD1 for D (6 bases). This CDR3 contains 14 residues. With 4 bases removed from V and 4 bases from J, the gap between germline ends came to 14 bases. CDR1 is SGHNT, CDR2 YYREEE, per germline (reference sequence). CDR3 region: CASSIGQSGETQYF. The CDR3 region has the DNA TGTGCCAGCAGCATAGGACAGTCTGGAGAGACCCAGTACTTC.

The V and J genes are TRBV18 and TRBJ2-7, with 14 bases fitting TRBD2. Germline CDR1 and CDR2: KGHSH and LQKENI. V lost 3 bases to trimming and J lost 0 bases; unmatched junction nucleotides: 7. CDR3 length: 18 residues. CDR3 sequence reads: CASSPLGLAGGSSYEQYF. CDR3 DNA: TGTGCCAGCTCACCCTTAGGACTAGCGGGGGGCTCCTCCTACGAGCAGTACTTC.

The J gene is TRBJ1-6, the V gene TRBV5-6, with TRBD1 matching 8 bases. The germline V gene has CDR1 SGHDT and CDR2 YYEEEE. The V segment lost 4 bases and the J segment 5 bases; nucleotides outside the gene matches: 8. The CDR3 length is 16 residues. CDR3 nucleotide sequence: TGTGCCAGCAGCCCAGACAGGGGCGCCAATAATTCACCCCTCCACTTT. This codes for CASSPDRGANNSPLHF.

This CDR3 is CASSRTSAPNEQFF. Here the CDR3 DNA reads TGTGCCAGCAGCAGGACTAGCGCTCCTAATGAGCAGTTCTTC. This chain links TRBV7-8 with TRBJ2-1, with 9 positions matching TRBD2. Germline V gene sequence: CDR1 SGHVS, CDR2 FQNEAQ. This CDR3 comprises 14 residues. V was clipped by 5 bases and J by 7 bases; unmatched bases: 6.

This rearrangement joins TRBV28 to TRBJ2-3, with TRBD2 matching over 8 bases. V gave up 8 bases and J gave up 4 bases; unmatched junction bases: 8. This CDR3 has 14 amino acids. Germline V gene sequence: CDR1 MDHEN, CDR2 SYDVKM. The chain's CDR3 is CASLSGTYADTQYF. The CDR3 nucleotides read TGTGCCAGCCTTAGCGGGACCTACGCAGATACGCAGTATTTT.

The chain employs TRBV28 and TRBJ1-2; D remains unclear. V lost 4 bases and J 8 bases, leaving 20 bases between the germline ends. CDR3 length: 15 amino acids. Germline V gives CDR1 MDHEN, CDR2 SYDVKM. The CDR3 DNA is TGTGCCAGCAGTTCCCGGGGAGGGTTTGGTTTAGGCTACACCTTC. Translating gives CASSSRGGFGLGYTF.

The rearrangement joins TRBV19 to TRBJ1-4; D is perhaps TRBD1 (6 bases). CDR3 length equals 15 residues. V dropped 7 bases and J dropped 8 bases, with 20 bases sitting between them. Germline assignment: CDR1 LNHDA and CDR2 SQIVND (reference sequence). In DNA, the CDR3 is TGTGCCAGTACCCACCGGACTAGGGGGTACGAAAAACTGTTTTTT. It is translated as CASTHRTRGYEKLFF. The variable domain in full, completed from reference TRBV19 and TRBJ1-4, reads DGGITQSPKYLFRKEGQNVTLSCEQNLNHDAMYWYRQDPGQGLRLIYYSQIVNDFQKGDIAEGYSVSREKKESFPLTVTSAQKNPTAFYLCASTHRTRGYEKLFFGSGTQLSVL.

The V and J genes are TRBV4-1 and TRBJ2-1; a weak D match, TRBD1 (5 bases). This CDR3 comprises 14 residues. V was shortened by 2 bases and J by 7 bases, with 12 bases between the two germline ends. Germline V gene lookup returns CDR1 MGHRA and CDR2 YSYEKL. CDR3 nucleotides: TGCGCCAGCAGCCAATACATAGGGGTGAATGAGCAGTTCTTC. Its protein is CASSQYIGVNEQFF.

The CDR3 spells CAISVQGGTEAFF. CDR3 nucleotide sequence: TGTGCCATCAGTGTCCAGGGCGGAACTGAAGCTTTCTTT. The chain employs TRBV10-3 and TRBJ1-1; a possible D gene is TRBD1 (5 bases). The length of the CDR3 is 13 residues. Germline V gene sequence: CDR1 ENHRY, CDR2 SYGVKD. The V end was cut by 4 bases, the J end by 5 bases, with 11 bases between.

V gene TRBV3-1 (or the pseudogene TRBV3-2) combines with J gene TRBJ2-2, with 9 bases matching TRBD1. Trimming at V came to 4 bases and at J to 6 bases, leaving 6 bases not matched to a gene. Germline CDR1 and CDR2: LGHDT and YNNKEL (reference sequence). The CDR3 runs to 15 residues. The CDR3 DNA is TGTGCCAGCAGCCGGGGACAGGGAGGGGCCGGGGAGCTGTTTTTT. Its translation is CASSRGQGGAGELFF.

J is TRBJ1-3 and V is TRBV2; the D gene is possibly TRBD1 (6 bases). The CDR3 is made up of 14 amino acids. Trimming took off 4 bases at V and 4 bases at J, with 11 bases between the two ends. Germline-derived CDR1 and CDR2 are SNHLY and FYNNEI. Here the CDR3 DNA reads TGTGCCAGCAGTGTAGGGGGTTACGGAAACACCATATATTTT. Protein sequence: CASSVGGYGNTIYF. The full variable domain, completed using reference TRBV2 and TRBJ1-3, is EPEVTQTPSHQVTQMGQEVILRCVPISNHLYFYWYRQILGQKVEFLVSFYNNEISEKSEIFDDQFSVERPDGSNFTLKIRSTKLEDSAMYFCASSVGGYGNTIYFGEGSWLTVV.

The J gene is TRBJ1-1, the V gene TRBV24-1; 8 positions match TRBD1. Trimming at V came to 5 bases and at J to 4 bases, leaving 5 bases not matched to a gene. The CDR3 consists of 14 residues. Germline V CDR1 and CDR2: KGHDR, SFDVKD. Here the CDR3 reads CATSGGQGTTEAFF. Written as DNA, the CDR3 is TGTGCCACCAGTGGTGGACAGGGAACCACTGAAGCTTTCTTT.

The sample holds a few counts of this clone. V and J are TRBV19 and TRBJ1-2, with D perhaps matching TRBD1 (6 bases). Germline CDR1 and CDR2: LNHDA and SQIVND (reference sequence). Trimming stripped 1 base from V and 5 bases from J, with 11 bases between. CDR3 size: 14 residues. CDR3: CASSIGYREYGYTF. CDR3 DNA sequence: TGTGCCAGTAGTATAGGGTACAGGGAATATGGCTACACCTTC.

The chain employs TRBV6-6 and TRBJ1-4; D call uncertain. Germline V gives CDR1 MNHNY, CDR2 SVGAGI (reference sequence). The CDR3 has 14 amino acids. With 8 bases removed from V and 0 bases from J, the gap between germline ends came to 10 bases. CDR3 coding DNA: TGTGCCAGCGGAGCAGCCGCAACTAATGAAAAACTGTTTTTT. Encoded protein: CASGAAATNEKLFF.

CDR3 protein: CASRYGGSTDTQYF. In nucleotides, the CDR3 is TGTGCCAGCAGGTACGGGGGGAGCACAGATACGCAGTATTTT. This sequence joins TRBV27 and TRBJ2-3; 7 bases align to TRBD2. The CDR3 length is 14 residues. V lost 6 bases and J lost 0; bases outside the gene matches: 3. Germline CDR1 is MNHEY and CDR2 is SMNVEV (reference sequence).

V gene TRBV9 combines with J gene TRBJ2-7; TRBD1 agrees at 8 bases. The CDR3 is made up of 14 amino acids. V was pared by 7 bases and J by 4 bases, with 10 bases of the junction left unmatched. Germline V gene sequence: CDR1 SGDLS, CDR2 YYNGEE. The CDR3 DNA reads as TGTGCCAGCGCCCGAGGACAGGGAGATTACGAGCAGTACTTC. As protein: CASARGQGDYEQYF.

This chain uses TRBV28 with TRBJ2-5; 12 bases fit TRBD2. In germline, CDR1 is MDHEN, CDR2 SYDVKM. The length of the CDR3 is 16 residues. V gave up 3 bases and J gave up 4 bases; unmatched junction bases: 6. CDR3 nucleotides: TGTGCCAGCAGTTTTTTTGCTAGCGGGGGGGGAGAGACCCAGTACTTC. Translation gives CASSFFASGGGETQYF.

This rearrangement joins TRBV5-1 to TRBJ2-2, with a possible D match to TRBD2 (6 bases). Germline CDR1 and CDR2: SGHRS and YFSETQ. V dropped 0 bases and J dropped 3 bases, with 18 bases sitting between them. The CDR3 totals 18 residues. The chain's CDR3 is CASSLEAGRVSDTGELFF. The CDR3 nucleotides read TGCGCCAGCAGCTTGGAGGCGGGGCGGGTTTCGGACACCGGGGAGCTGTTTTTT.